One and the same sample provided the 30 T cell receptor beta chains below, sequenced in a study of metastatic and nonmetastatic thyroid tumors. There were no patients who had received any treatment before thyroid surgery. TCRdb re-clonotyped the PCR reads through MiXCR. The sample includes about 20,000 clones, approximately 35% seen only once; the top ten take about 25%. What was sequenced was tumor tissue. These receptors were collected from a female donor with papillary thyroid cancer or a benign thyroid nodule (not recorded which). Some clones in this sample may be carry-over from other donors' samples.

The chain is built from TRBV18 and TRBJ1-4; D may be TRBD1 (5 bases). The CDR3 totals 16 residues. Germline loops: CDR1 KGHSH, CDR2 LQKENI. V gave up 0 bases and J gave up 2 bases, with 10 bases separating them. The CDR3 sequence: CASSPPLGLTNEKLFF. CDR3 in DNA: TGTGCCAGCTCACCACCGCTGGGGCTGACTAATGAAAAACTGTTTTTT.

This chain uses TRBV30 with TRBJ2-1; D is unresolved. Trimming stripped 0 bases from V and 6 bases from J, with 6 bases between. The CDR3 length is 12 residues. Germline lookup yields CDR1 GTSNPN and CDR2 SVGIG (reference sequence). The CDR3 DNA sequence: TGTGCCTGGAGTGTTCTAGGCAATGAGCAGTTCTTC. Its protein is CAWSVLGNEQFF.

The chain uses TRBV6-2 or TRBV6-3 and TRBJ1-3, with 7 nucleotides matching TRBD1. V lost 2 bases to trimming and J lost 2 bases; unmatched junction nucleotides: 3. CDR1 and CDR2 (germline): MNHEY, SVGEGT. The CDR3 is made up of 15 amino acids. The CDR3 bases are TGTGCCAGCAGTTACAAGGGGGCCACTGGAAACACCATATATTTT. Protein sequence: CASSYKGATGNTIYF.

This clone was found many times. The genes are TRBV6-1 and TRBJ1-5; D is perhaps TRBD1 (6 bases). The CDR3 consists of 13 residues. The ends were cut back, 5 bases at V and 6 bases at J, with 11 bases in the middle. CDR1 MNHNS and CDR2 SASEGT come from the germline V gene. CDR3 nucleotide sequence: TGTGCCAGCAGTTCGGGGGGCGGTCAGCCCCAGCATTTT. Its protein product is CASSSGGGQPQHF.

This chain links TRBV28 with TRBJ2-3; the D gene could be TRBD1 or TRBD2 (5 bases each). V was cut by 2 bases and J by 4 bases, with 7 bases left in between. Germline V gene lookup returns CDR1 MDHEN and CDR2 SYDVKM. There are 13 residues in the CDR3. The CDR3 here is CASSLGGADTQYF. In DNA form, the CDR3 reads TGTGCCAGCAGTTTAGGGGGTGCAGATACGCAGTATTTT.

This clone was observed a handful of times. The chain recombines TRBV12-5 with TRBJ1-5; D is possibly TRBD1 (5 bases). The germline gives CDR1 LGHNT, CDR2 FRNRAP. The CDR3 extends over 17 amino acids. V shed 0 bases and J shed 1 base, with 13 bases lying between them. The CDR3 DNA follows: TGTGCTAGTGGTTTGGTACTAGGGGTTACGAGCAATCAGCCCCAGCATTTT. This gives the protein CASGLVLGVTSNQPQHF.

The gene calls are TRBV12-3 or TRBV12-4 and TRBJ2-2, with 10 bases lining up with TRBD2. The trim removed 0 bases at V and 7 bases at J, leaving 5 bases unmatched. The CDR3 is made up of 16 amino acids. The CDR3 is CASSLALSSGSGELFF. Written as DNA, the CDR3 is TGTGCCAGCAGTTTAGCGCTTTCTAGCGGGAGCGGGGAGCTGTTTTTT.

This chain connects TRBV6-2 or TRBV6-3 to TRBJ1-1; D gene uncertain. Trimming cost V 4 bases and J 0 bases, with 9 bases left between them. This CDR3 comprises 14 residues. CDR1 and CDR2 from the germline V gene are MNHEY and SVGEGT. The CDR3 reads CASSLPELNTEAFF. Here the CDR3 DNA reads TGTGCCAGCAGTTTACCGGAGCTGAACACTGAAGCTTTCTTT.

The V gene is TRBV25-1, the J gene TRBJ1-2; D is possibly TRBD1 (5 bases). The CDR3 consists of 15 residues. V gave up 4 bases and J gave up 4 bases, with 16 bases separating them. Looked up from germline, CDR1 is MGHDK and CDR2 is SYGVNS. The CDR3 is CASSGQGGRSYGYTF. In nucleotides, the CDR3 is TGTGCCAGCAGTGGGCAGGGAGGTAGGTCCTATGGCTACACCTTC.

The V call is TRBV13, the J call TRBJ1-2; no reliable D call. This CDR3 spans 12 amino acids. The V gene lost 3 bases and the J gene lost 4 bases, with 6 bases spanning the gap. Germline V gene sequence: CDR1 PRHDT, CDR2 FYEKMQ (reference sequence). CDR3 amino acids: CASSFSVYGYTF. For the CDR3, the DNA is TGTGCCAGCAGCTTCTCTGTCTATGGCTACACCTTC. Drawing the rest from reference TRBV13 and TRBJ1-2, the complete variable domain is AAGVIQSPRHLIKEKRETATLKCYPIPRHDTVYWYQQGPGQDPQFLISFYEKMQSDKGSIPDRFSAQQFSDYHSELNMSSLELGDSALYFCASSFSVYGYTFGSGTRLTVV.

The chain uses TRBV12-3 or TRBV12-4 and TRBJ1-5, with D unclear. CDR3 length equals 13 residues. V gave up 3 bases and J gave up 2 bases, with 5 bases separating them. CDR3 amino acids: CASSFSRNQPQHF. The CDR3 nucleotides read TGTGCCAGCAGTTTTAGCCGCAATCAGCCCCAGCATTTT.

There are a few counts of this clone. The chain couples TRBV28 to TRBJ2-1; D remains unclear. The ends were cut back, 3 bases at V and 4 bases at J, with 19 bases in the middle. CDR3 length equals 17 residues. CDR1 is MDHEN, CDR2 SYDVKM, per germline. The CDR3 bases are TGTGCCAGCAGTTTTCCTACACCCCGTTCGAGATACAATGAGCAGTTCTTC. Residues: CASSFPTPRSRYNEQFF. Full variable domain (missing parts from reference TRBV28 and TRBJ2-1): DVKVTQSSRYLVKRTGEKVFLECVQDMDHENMFWYRQDPGLGLRLIYFSYDVKMKEKGDIPEGYSVSREKKERFSLILESASTNQTSMYLCASSFPTPRSRYNEQFFGPGTRLTVL.

V is TRBV5-1 and J is TRBJ2-2; TRBD1 might be the D (5 bases). Germline V CDR1 and CDR2: SGHRS, YFSETQ. V was trimmed by 4 bases and J by 1 base, leaving 11 bases between them. CDR3 length: 15 amino acids. The CDR3 nucleotides read TGCGCCAGCAGCCTTGGACACCTGAACACCGGGGAGCTGTTTTTT. As protein: CASSLGHLNTGELFF.

V gene TRBV4-2 combines with J gene TRBJ2-5; TRBD2 aligns across 15 bases. Germline loops: CDR1 LGHNA, CDR2 YNFKEQ. Trimming at V came to 1 base and at J to 5 bases, leaving 2 bases not matched to a gene. The CDR3 totals 16 residues. The CDR3 region is CASSQGTSGGAETQYF. The DNA of the CDR3 is TGTGCCAGCAGCCAAGGGACTAGCGGGGGGGCGGAGACCCAGTACTTC.

The CDR3 DNA reads TGTGCCAGCAGTTACAGTCTCCCGGGACTAGCGGACCTCTACGAGCAGTACTTC. Translating gives CASSYSLPGLADLYEQYF. The chain carries TRBV6-5 and TRBJ2-7; 11 bases map to TRBD2. Germline CDR1 reads MNHEY; CDR2 reads SVGAGI. Trimming cost V 2 bases and J 3 bases; bases outside gene matches: 12. The CDR3 totals 18 residues.

The chain uses TRBV6-1 and TRBJ1-3; weak D call: TRBD1 (6 bases). CDR3 size: 16 residues. Germline V gene lookup returns CDR1 MNHNS and CDR2 SASEGT. Trimming removed 6 bases from V and 4 bases from J, with 19 bases in between. The CDR3 DNA reads as TGTGCCAGCAGCCTGGGCGGGGGGCGAGGAGGAAACACCATATATTTT. Protein sequence: CASSLGGGRGGNTIYF.

The J gene is TRBJ2-1, the V gene TRBV20-1; D possibly matches TRBD1 or TRBD2 (5 bases each). V lost 4 bases, J lost 9 bases, and 16 bases lay in between. From germline, CDR1 is DFQATT and CDR2 SNEGSKA (reference sequence). This CDR3 has 13 amino acids. The CDR3 region is CSATGFGAGEQFF. The CDR3 DNA follows: TGCAGTGCTACCGGTTTCGGGGCTGGTGAGCAGTTCTTC.

CDR3 in DNA: TGTGCCAGCAGTCCCGGGGTGGGACTCTTGGACAATGAGCAGTTCTTC. This translates into CASSPGVGLLDNEQFF. This chain connects TRBV6-5 to TRBJ2-1, with TRBD2 as a possible D gene (6 bases). CDR3 size: 16 residues. V shed 5 bases and J shed 5 bases, with 19 bases lying between them. Germline V gives CDR1 MNHEY, CDR2 SVGAGI.

The V gene is TRBV6-5, the J gene TRBJ1-6; D unclear. The germline V and J ends were trimmed by 5 bases and 11 bases, with 13 bases remaining between them. The CDR3 is made up of 13 amino acids. Germline V gene sequence: CDR1 MNHEY, CDR2 SVGAGI. This chain's CDR3 is CASSPSEDTPLHF. The CDR3 DNA sequence: TGTGCCAGCAGTCCCTCGGAGGATACACCCCTCCACTTT.

J is TRBJ2-2 and V is TRBV4-1; 7 bases map to TRBD1. Germline-derived CDR1 and CDR2 are MGHRA and YSYEKL. With V trimmed by 2 bases and J by 7 bases, 4 bases remained unmatched. The CDR3 loop spans 14 amino acids. For the CDR3, the DNA is TGCGCCAGCAGCCAAAGACAGGGATACGGGGAGCTGTTTTTT. This sequence encodes CASSQRQGYGELFF.

This clone was picked up many times. The CDR3 sequence is CASSLRGGGEQYF. As DNA, the CDR3 is TGTGCCAGCAGTTTGAGGGGGGGCGGTGAGCAGTACTTC. This chain connects TRBV12-3 or TRBV12-4 to TRBJ2-7, with a tentative D call TRBD2 (7 bases). Trimming shortened V by 3 bases and J by 7 bases, and 13 bases separated the two germline ends. The CDR3 extends over 13 amino acids.

This clone was detected a few times. The V call is TRBV20-1, the J call TRBJ2-2; D not resolved. This CDR3 contains 15 residues. In germline, CDR1 is DFQATT, CDR2 SNEGSKA (reference sequence). Trimming removed 1 base from V and 3 bases from J, with 12 bases in between. The CDR3 loop reads CSARAPALHTGELFF. CDR3 nucleotide sequence: TGCAGTGCTAGAGCTCCAGCACTTCACACCGGGGAGCTGTTTTTT.

The J gene is TRBJ1-3, the V gene TRBV9; 7 nucleotides line up with TRBD1. Germline V gene sequence: CDR1 SGDLS, CDR2 YYNGEE. The CDR3 extends over 15 amino acids. With V trimmed by 0 bases and J by 2 bases, 2 bases remained unmatched. CDR3 bases: TGTGCCAGCAGCGTAGCAGGGGGTACTGGAAACACCATATATTTT. Its translation is CASSVAGGTGNTIYF.

This clone has only a few counts. This chain links TRBV7-6 with TRBJ2-1; D call uncertain. The CDR3 totals 12 residues. Trimming pared 5 bases from V and 8 bases from J, leaving 10 bases between. Germline assignment: CDR1 SGHVS and CDR2 FNYEAQ. The CDR3: CASSVTVYEQFF. In nucleotides, the CDR3 is TGTGCCAGCAGCGTTACGGTGTATGAGCAGTTCTTC.

The rearrangement links TRBV19 to TRBJ2-3; 8 bases match TRBD1. The CDR3 length is 17 residues. Germline loops: CDR1 LNHDA, CDR2 SQIVND (reference sequence). J was trimmed by 8 bases and V by 3 bases; bases with no gene match: 16. The CDR3 reads CASSMGRRTGSRGTQYF. Written as DNA, the CDR3 is TGTGCCAGTAGTATGGGTAGGCGGACAGGGTCCCGAGGTACGCAGTATTTT.

The chain recombines TRBV6-2 or TRBV6-3 with TRBJ1-1; D unresolved. Trimming took 6 bases from V and 3 from J, leaving 11 bases between them. The germline gives CDR1 MNHEY, CDR2 SVGEGT. The CDR3 covers 13 residues. The CDR3 DNA reads TGTGCCAGCAGAATCCTGAGAGACACTGAAGCTTTCTTT. Its translation: CASRILRDTEAFF.

This chain connects TRBV3-1 to TRBJ2-7; TRBD2 aligns across 7 bases. This CDR3 spans 15 amino acids. J gave up 0 bases and V 3 bases, and 5 bases lay outside the gene matches. Germline V gene data show CDR1 as LGHDT and CDR2 as YNNKEL (reference sequence). DNA of the CDR3: TGTGCCAGCAGCCAGCAGCGGGGACCCTCCTACGAGCAGTACTTC. This encodes CASSQQRGPSYEQYF.

This clone was seen more than once but under ten times. The chain uses TRBV6-2 or TRBV6-3 and TRBJ2-7; 9 bases align to TRBD1. The CDR3 extends over 12 amino acids. V shed 6 bases, J shed 11 bases, and the junction held 8 bases outside the gene matches. The germline CDR1 and CDR2 sequences are MNHEY and SVGEGT. The CDR3 loop reads CASRGQGGSEYF. The DNA of the CDR3 is TGTGCCAGCAGGGGACAGGGAGGGTCGGAGTACTTC.

This clone has a handful of counts. This rearrangement joins TRBV6-1 to TRBJ2-2, with TRBD2 matching over 7 bases. Germline lookup yields CDR1 MNHNS and CDR2 SASEGT. This CDR3 comprises 15 residues. With 7 bases clipped from V and 5 bases from J, the junction kept 10 bases outside the gene matches. CDR3 bases: TGTGCCAGCACTCCTCCGGGGGAGGGGACCGGGGAGCTGTTTTTT. Protein sequence: CASTPPGEGTGELFF.

The chain joins TRBV20-1 to TRBJ1-6; 9 bases align to TRBD1. CDR1 and CDR2 from the germline V gene are DFQATT and SNEGSKA (reference sequence). The J segment lost 9 bases and the V segment lost 5 bases, leaving 8 bases of the junction unmatched. The CDR3 has 14 residues. The CDR3 sequence is CSARRDRESSPLHF. The CDR3 nucleotides read TGCAGTGCTCGCCGGGACAGGGAAAGTTCACCCCTCCACTTT.